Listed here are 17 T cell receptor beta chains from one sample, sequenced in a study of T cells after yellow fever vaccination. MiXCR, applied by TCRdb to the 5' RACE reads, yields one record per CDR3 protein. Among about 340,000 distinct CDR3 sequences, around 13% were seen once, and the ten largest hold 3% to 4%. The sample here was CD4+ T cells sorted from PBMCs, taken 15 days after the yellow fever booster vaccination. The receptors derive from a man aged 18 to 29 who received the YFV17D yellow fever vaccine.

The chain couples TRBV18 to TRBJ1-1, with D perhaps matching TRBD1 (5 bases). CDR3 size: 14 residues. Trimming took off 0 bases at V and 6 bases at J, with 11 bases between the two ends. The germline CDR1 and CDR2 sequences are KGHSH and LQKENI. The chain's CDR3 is CASSPPGRAAEAFF. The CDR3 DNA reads TGTGCCAGCTCACCACCGGGCAGGGCGGCTGAAGCTTTCTTT.

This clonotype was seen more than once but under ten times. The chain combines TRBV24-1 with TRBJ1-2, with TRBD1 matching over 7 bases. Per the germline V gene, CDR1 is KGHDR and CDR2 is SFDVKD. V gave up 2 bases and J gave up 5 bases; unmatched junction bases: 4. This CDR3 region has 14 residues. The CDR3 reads CATSDSQTGYGYTF. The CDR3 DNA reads TGTGCCACCAGTGATTCCCAGACAGGGTATGGCTACACCTTC.

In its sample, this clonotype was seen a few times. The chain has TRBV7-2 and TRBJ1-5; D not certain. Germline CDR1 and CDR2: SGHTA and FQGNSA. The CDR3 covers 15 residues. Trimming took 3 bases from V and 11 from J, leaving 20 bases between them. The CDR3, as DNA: TGTGCCAGCAGCTTTGGGCTCCCCGGGAGTTGGTCCCAGCATTTT. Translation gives CASSFGLPGSWSQHF. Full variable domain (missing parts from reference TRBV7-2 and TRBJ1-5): GAGVSQSPSNKVTEKGKDVELRCDPISGHTALYWYRQSLGQGLEFLIYFQGNSAPDKSGLPSDRFSAERTGGSVSTLTIQRTQQEDSAVYLCASSFGLPGSWSQHFGDGTRLSIL.

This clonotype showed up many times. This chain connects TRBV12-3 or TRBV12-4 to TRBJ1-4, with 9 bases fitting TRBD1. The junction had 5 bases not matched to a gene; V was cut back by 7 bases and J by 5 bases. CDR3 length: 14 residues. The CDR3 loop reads CASTRTGANEKLFF. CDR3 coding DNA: TGTGCCAGCACCCGGACAGGGGCGAATGAAAAACTGTTTTTT.

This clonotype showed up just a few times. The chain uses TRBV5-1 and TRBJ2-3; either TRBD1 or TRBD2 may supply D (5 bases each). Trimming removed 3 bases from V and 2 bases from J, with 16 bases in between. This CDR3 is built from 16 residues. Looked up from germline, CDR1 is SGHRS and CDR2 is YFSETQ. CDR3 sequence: CASSSLPGTDTDTQYF. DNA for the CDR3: TGCGCCAGCAGCTCGCTACCCGGGACCGACACAGATACGCAGTATTTT.

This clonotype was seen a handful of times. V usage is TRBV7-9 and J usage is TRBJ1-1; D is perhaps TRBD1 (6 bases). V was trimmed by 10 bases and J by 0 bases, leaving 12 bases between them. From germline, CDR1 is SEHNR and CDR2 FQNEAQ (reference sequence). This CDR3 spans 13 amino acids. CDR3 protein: CATTTGLNTEAFF. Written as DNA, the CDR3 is TGTGCCACCACGACAGGCTTGAACACTGAAGCTTTCTTT.

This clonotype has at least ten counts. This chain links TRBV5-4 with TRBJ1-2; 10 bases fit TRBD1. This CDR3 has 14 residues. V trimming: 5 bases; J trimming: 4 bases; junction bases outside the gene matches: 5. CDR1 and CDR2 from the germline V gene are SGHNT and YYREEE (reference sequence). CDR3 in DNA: TGTGCCAGCAGAACCGGGACAGGGGTCTATGGCTACACCTTC. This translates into CASRTGTGVYGYTF.

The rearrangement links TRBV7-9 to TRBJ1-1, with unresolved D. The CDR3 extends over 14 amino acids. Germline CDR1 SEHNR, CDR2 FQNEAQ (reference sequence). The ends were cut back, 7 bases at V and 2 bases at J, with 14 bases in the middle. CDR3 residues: CASNGPEGNTEAFF. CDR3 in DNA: TGTGCCAGCAACGGCCCCGAAGGTAACACTGAAGCTTTCTTT.

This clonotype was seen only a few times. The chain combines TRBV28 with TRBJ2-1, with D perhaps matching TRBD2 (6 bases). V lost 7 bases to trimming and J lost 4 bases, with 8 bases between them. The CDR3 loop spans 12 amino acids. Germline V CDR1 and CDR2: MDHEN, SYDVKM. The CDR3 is CASMEGYNEQFF. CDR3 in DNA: TGTGCCAGCATGGAGGGTTACAATGAGCAGTTCTTC.

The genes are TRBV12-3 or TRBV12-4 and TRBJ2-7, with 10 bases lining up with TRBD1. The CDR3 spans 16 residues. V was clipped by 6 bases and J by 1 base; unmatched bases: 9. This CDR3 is CASSRYGTGASYEQYF. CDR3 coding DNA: TGTGCCAGCAGCCGGTACGGGACAGGGGCTTCCTACGAGCAGTACTTC.

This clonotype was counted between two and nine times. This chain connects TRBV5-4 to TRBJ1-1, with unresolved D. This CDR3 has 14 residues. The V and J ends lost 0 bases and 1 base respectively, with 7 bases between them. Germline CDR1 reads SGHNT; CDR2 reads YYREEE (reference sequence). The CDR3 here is CASSLEVTNTEAFF. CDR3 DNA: TGTGCCAGCAGCTTGGAGGTCACGAACACTGAAGCTTTCTTT.

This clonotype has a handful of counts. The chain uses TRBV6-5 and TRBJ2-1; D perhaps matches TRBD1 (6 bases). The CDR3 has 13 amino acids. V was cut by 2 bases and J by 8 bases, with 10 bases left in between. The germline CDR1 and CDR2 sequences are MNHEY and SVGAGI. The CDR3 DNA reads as TGTGCCAGCAGTTACCTTAGGGGGTATGAGCAGTTCTTC. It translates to CASSYLRGYEQFF.

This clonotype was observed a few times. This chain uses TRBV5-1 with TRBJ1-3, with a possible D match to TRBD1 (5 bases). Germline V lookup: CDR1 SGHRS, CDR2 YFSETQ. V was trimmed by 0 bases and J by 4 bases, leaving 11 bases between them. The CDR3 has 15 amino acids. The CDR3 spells CASSLVGPRGNTIYF. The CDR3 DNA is TGCGCCAGCAGCTTGGTGGGACCTCGCGGAAACACCATATATTTT.

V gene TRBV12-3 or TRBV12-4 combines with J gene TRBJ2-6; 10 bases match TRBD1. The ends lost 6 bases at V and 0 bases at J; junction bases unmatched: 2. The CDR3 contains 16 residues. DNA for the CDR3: TGTGCCAGCAGAGACAGGGGGCTCTCTGGGGCCAACGTCCTGACTTTC. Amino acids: CASRDRGLSGANVLTF.

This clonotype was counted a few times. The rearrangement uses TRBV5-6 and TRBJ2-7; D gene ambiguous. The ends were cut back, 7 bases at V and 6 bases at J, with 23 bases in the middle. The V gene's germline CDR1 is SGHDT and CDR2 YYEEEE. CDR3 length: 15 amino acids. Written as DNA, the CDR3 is TGTGCCAGCCTCAATAAAGGGATGCGGCGTAGCGAGCAGTACGTC. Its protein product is CASLNKGMRRSEQYV.

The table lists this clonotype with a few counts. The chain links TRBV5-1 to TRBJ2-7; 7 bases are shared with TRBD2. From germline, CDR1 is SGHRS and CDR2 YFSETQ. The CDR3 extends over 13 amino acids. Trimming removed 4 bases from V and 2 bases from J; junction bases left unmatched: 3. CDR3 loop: CASSMGLTYEQYF. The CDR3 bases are TGCGCCAGCAGCATGGGACTAACCTACGAGCAGTACTTC.

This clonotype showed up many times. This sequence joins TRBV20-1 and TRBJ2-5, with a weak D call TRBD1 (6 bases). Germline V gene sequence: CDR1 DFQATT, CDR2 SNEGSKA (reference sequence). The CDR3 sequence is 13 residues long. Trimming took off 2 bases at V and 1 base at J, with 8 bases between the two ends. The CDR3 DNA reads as TGCAGTGCTAGATGGACAGCCCAAGAGACCCAGTACTTC. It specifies CSARWTAQETQYF.